A single sample gave rise to the 21 T cell receptor beta chains below, sequenced in a study of neurological immune-mediated disorders. TCRdb itself ran the 5' RACE reads through MiXCR, one entry per CDR3 protein. Of roughly 56,000 distinct CDR3 sequences listed, about an eighth are singletons. The sample consisted of PBMCs. The receptor set was obtained from a man in his sixties in good health.

In its sample, this clonotype was seen many times. The rearrangement uses TRBV10-3 and TRBJ1-2, with D unclear. This CDR3 has 13 residues. The germline CDR1 and CDR2 sequences are ENHRY and SYGVKD. Trimming removed 4 bases at V and 0 bases at J, with 6 bases between. This CDR3 is CAISGGSNYGYTF. In DNA form, the CDR3 reads TGTGCCATCAGTGGCGGATCTAACTATGGCTACACCTTC.

This clonotype was found many times. The genes are TRBV6-2 or TRBV6-3 and TRBJ1-5; D possibly corresponds to TRBD1 (5 bases). Trimming pared 2 bases from V and 5 bases from J, leaving 10 bases between. The CDR3 length is 14 residues. Germline V gives CDR1 MNHEY, CDR2 SVGEGT. CDR3 in DNA: TGTGCCAGCAGTTACAGCCAGGGATATCAGCCCCAGCATTTT. The encoded protein is CASSYSQGYQPQHF.

This clonotype was seen at least ten times. This chain uses TRBV20-1 with TRBJ1-5; TRBD1 might be the D (5 bases). This CDR3 region has 15 residues. Trimming took 0 bases from V and 2 from J, leaving 11 bases between them. In germline, CDR1 is DFQATT, CDR2 SNEGSKA (reference sequence). CDR3 sequence reads: CSAREGVGRNQPQHF. The CDR3 region has the DNA TGCAGTGCTAGAGAGGGAGTGGGGCGCAATCAGCCCCAGCATTTT.

In this sample, this clonotype turned up many times. The gene calls are TRBV7-2 and TRBJ1-5, with 11 positions matching TRBD1. CDR1 is SGHTA and CDR2 is FQGNSA in the germline V gene. This CDR3 is 16 amino acids long. With 2 bases clipped from V and 6 bases from J, the junction kept 6 bases outside the gene matches. The CDR3 region is CASSLSGQGVTQPQHF. The CDR3 DNA reads as TGTGCCAGCAGCTTATCGGGACAGGGGGTCACTCAGCCCCAGCATTTT.

This clonotype showed up many times. The chain employs TRBV7-2 and TRBJ1-4; D is uncertain. Germline CDR1 is SGHTA and CDR2 is FQGNSA. The CDR3 loop spans 12 amino acids. With 4 bases removed from V and 8 bases from J, the gap between germline ends came to 8 bases. CDR3 in DNA: TGTGCCAGCAGCTCCTCGAGCGAAAAACTGTTTTTT. Protein: CASSSSSEKLFF.

Ten or more counts support this clonotype. J is TRBJ1-6 and V is TRBV25-1; no firm D call. In germline, CDR1 is MGHDK, CDR2 SYGVNS. The CDR3 spans 12 residues. V was cut by 6 bases and J by 7 bases, with 7 bases left in between. The chain's CDR3 is CASSGPNSPLHF. The CDR3 region has the DNA TGTGCCAGCAGCGGACCCAATTCACCCCTCCACTTT.

This clonotype was recorded at least ten times. This chain links TRBV14 with TRBJ1-1; D uncertain. The germline gives CDR1 SGHDN, CDR2 FVKESK. Trimming took off 4 bases at V and 6 bases at J, with 12 bases between the two ends. This CDR3 has 13 residues. The CDR3 protein is CASSPLEGPEAFF. DNA for the CDR3: TGTGCCAGCAGCCCACTGGAGGGCCCTGAAGCTTTCTTT.

This clonotype came up many times. The chain combines TRBV27 with TRBJ2-5; 9 bases line up with TRBD1. CDR1 and CDR2 (germline): MNHEY, SMNVEV (reference sequence). The V segment lost 5 bases and the J segment 5 bases; nucleotides outside the gene matches: 6. The CDR3 consists of 14 residues. In DNA form, the CDR3 reads TGTGCCAGCAGTCCGAACAGGGGGCAGGAGACCCAGTACTTC. This translates into CASSPNRGQETQYF.

Many counts were recorded for this clonotype. The rearrangement links TRBV9 to TRBJ2-4; D assignment may be TRBD1 or TRBD2 (5 bases each). Deletions cut 2 bases from V and 1 base from J, with 13 bases between. Germline CDR1 is SGDLS and CDR2 is YYNGEE. The CDR3 length is 16 residues. The CDR3 sequence is CASSVDEGLAKNIQYF. The DNA for the CDR3 is TGTGCCAGCAGCGTCGACGAGGGGCTGGCCAAAAACATTCAGTACTTC.

As regards this clonotype: A much more abundant neighbour one base away suggests this may be a read error. V and J are TRBV2 and TRBJ1-6; D not resolved. V was shortened by 7 bases and J by 7 bases, with 17 bases between the two germline ends. Germline V gives CDR1 SNHLY, CDR2 FYNNEI. The CDR3 sequence is 15 residues long. The CDR3 is CASIVHSAPNSPLHF. The CDR3 DNA reads as TGTGCCAGCATTGTCCACAGCGCTCCCAATTCACCCCTCCACTTT.

This clonotype was observed many times. The chain joins TRBV5-4 to TRBJ2-2; 9 nucleotides match TRBD1. The CDR3 sequence is 16 residues long. V trimming: 4 bases; J trimming: 4 bases; junction bases outside the gene matches: 8. Germline CDR1 is SGHNT and CDR2 is YYREEE (reference sequence). CDR3 sequence reads: CASSPGQGKVTGELFF. CDR3 DNA: TGTGCCAGCAGCCCTGGACAGGGGAAGGTCACCGGGGAGCTGTTTTTT.

The table lists this clonotype with many counts. The rearrangement joins TRBV24-1 to TRBJ2-1, with D perhaps TRBD2 (5 bases). Trimming removed 2 bases at V and 4 bases at J, with 14 bases between. This CDR3 spans 16 amino acids. Germline V CDR1 and CDR2: KGHDR, SFDVKD. DNA of the CDR3: TGTGCCACCAGTGATTCGGAGGCCATTTTTTACAATGAGCAGTTCTTC. Translating it yields CATSDSEAIFYNEQFF.

This clonotype has a count of ten or more. V and J are TRBV3-1 and TRBJ1-1; no clear D. V lost 2 bases to trimming and J lost 10 bases, with 8 bases between them. The CDR3 totals 11 residues. Looked up from germline, CDR1 is LGHDT and CDR2 is YNNKEL (reference sequence). In nucleotides, the CDR3 is TGTGCCAGCAGCCAATCCAAGCGAGCTTTCTTT. Amino acids: CASSQSKRAFF.

This clonotype was picked up many times. The chain couples TRBV15 to TRBJ1-5, with D perhaps TRBD1 (5 bases). The germline V and J ends were trimmed by 6 bases and 0 bases, with 9 bases remaining between them. The germline gives CDR1 LNHNV, CDR2 YYDKDF (reference sequence). CDR3 size: 14 residues. The CDR3 region is CATSHGASNQPQHF. The CDR3 coding sequence is TGTGCCACCAGTCACGGGGCTAGCAATCAGCCCCAGCATTTT.

Sample share makes this clonotype medium-sized. This sequence joins TRBV5-1 and TRBJ1-6; D gene uncertain. The CDR3 is made up of 15 amino acids. V was shortened by 5 bases and J by 3 bases, with 12 bases between the two germline ends. Germline CDR1 is SGHRS and CDR2 is YFSETQ. The CDR3 is CASSLSVGYNSPLHF. The DNA of the CDR3 is TGCGCCAGCAGTCTGAGTGTCGGCTATAATTCACCCCTCCACTTT.

Regarding this clonotype: This could be a read error, since a much larger clone is one nucleotide away. J is TRBJ2-7 and V is TRBV5-1; D unclear. The germline V gene has CDR1 SGHRS and CDR2 YFSETQ. This CDR3 is built from 14 residues. V was cut by 6 bases and J by 7 bases, with 20 bases left in between. This CDR3 is CASMLGKGRREQYF. The CDR3 nucleotides are TGCGCCAGCATGTTGGGAAAGGGTCGTAGGGAGCAGTACTTC.

On this clonotype: Relative to the germline gene, one junction end is altered; a read error may explain this. This chain joins TRBV6-2 or TRBV6-3 and TRBJ2-1, with a weak D call TRBD1 (6 bases). Germline loops: CDR1 MNHEY, CDR2 SVGEGT. The length of the CDR3 is 21 residues. The DNA of the CDR3 is TGTGTCAGCAGCGACATACAAGGGGTAGACAGGCCCTGGGGCTCCTACAATGAGCAGTTCTTC. Translating it yields CVSSDIQGVDRPWGSYNEQFF.

At least ten counts were recorded for this clonotype. The chain carries TRBV12-3 or TRBV12-4 and TRBJ1-2; no clear D. V lost 2 bases to trimming and J lost 5 bases, with 15 bases between them. The CDR3 loop spans 15 amino acids. The CDR3 DNA sequence: TGTGCCAGCAGTTTAAACCAAATTTCGACTTATGGCTACACCTTC. Protein product: CASSLNQISTYGYTF.

This clonotype was observed many times. This chain uses TRBV12-3 or TRBV12-4 with TRBJ2-7; TRBD1 agrees at 9 bases. The trim removed 1 base at V and 4 bases at J, leaving 8 bases unmatched. This CDR3 region has 16 residues. The CDR3 region has the DNA TGTGCCAGCAGTTTAGGACGGACAGGGGCTTTATACGAGCAGTACTTC. Encoded protein: CASSLGRTGALYEQYF.

This clonotype was detected many times. The chain employs TRBV5-1 and TRBJ1-5, with TRBD1 matching over 10 bases. The V and J ends lost 4 bases and 7 bases, in that order; junction bases with no gene match: 8. CDR3 length equals 15 residues. Germline lookup yields CDR1 SGHRS and CDR2 YFSETQ. The CDR3 coding sequence is TGCGCCAGCAGCCCTGGACAGGGGGACGTGCAGCCCCAGCATTTT. Protein: CASSPGQGDVQPQHF.

This clonotype turned up a few times. The rearrangement links TRBV5-6 to TRBJ2-3; 7 bases fit TRBD2. V lost 4 bases and J lost 3; bases outside the gene matches: 5. The germline V gene encodes CDR1 SGHDT and CDR2 YYEEEE. This CDR3 region has 14 residues. CDR3 DNA: TGTGCCAGCAGCCCCGGGAGGAGGACAGATACGCAGTATTTT. This codes for CASSPGRRTDTQYF.